Each of the 22 T cell receptor beta chains below was sequenced from the same sample in a study of blood T cells in healthy people across ages. The use of a sample-barcoded 5' primer and a J-beta primer mix characterized a second PCR of about 7 to 12 cycles. Using its own MiXCR run on the 5' RACE reads, TCRdb lists one record per CDR3 protein. The sample shows over 300,000 distinct CDR3 sequences, about half of them seen only once. Sequenced material: blood. All receptors derive from a man aged 60 to 69 in good health.

This rearrangement joins TRBV7-8 to TRBJ1-1, with no clear D. CDR1 SGHVS and CDR2 FQNEAQ come from the germline V gene. V lost 3 bases and J lost 11, with 13 bases in between. CDR3 length equals 12 residues. This chain's CDR3 is CASSLIGVEAFF. As DNA, the CDR3 is TGTGCCAGCAGCTTGATTGGGGTTGAGGCTTTCTTT.

The gene calls are TRBV10-3 and TRBJ2-1, with a possible D match to TRBD1 (6 bases). There are 13 residues in the CDR3. V was clipped by 2 bases and J by 9 bases, with 11 bases between them. CDR1 is ENHRY, CDR2 SYGVKD, per germline. This CDR3 is CAISEGDIREQFF. CDR3 sequence (DNA): TGTGCCATCAGTGAGGGGGACATCCGTGAGCAGTTCTTC.

This chain links TRBV6-2 or TRBV6-3 with TRBJ2-3, with 12 nucleotides matching TRBD2. The germline gives CDR1 MNHEY, CDR2 SVGEGT. The CDR3 sequence is 19 residues long. V lost 0 bases and J lost 2; bases outside the gene matches: 9. CDR3 bases: TGTGCCAGCAGTTACTCTGATGCGACTAGCGGGGGAATCACAGATACGCAGTATTTT. Translated, it gives CASSYSDATSGGITDTQYF.

The V gene is TRBV6-6, the J gene TRBJ2-7; 8 bases fit TRBD2. Trimming took 4 bases from V and 2 from J; bases not matched to a gene: 4. Germline CDR1 reads MNHNY; CDR2 reads SVGAGI (reference sequence). The CDR3 has 14 residues. The CDR3 region has the DNA TGTGCCAGCAGTTCGGGAGGGACCACCTACGAGCAGTACTTC. It yields the protein CASSSGGTTYEQYF.

This clonotype has a handful of counts. The chain has TRBV6-1 and TRBJ2-3, with 8 bases matching TRBD2. The junction had 15 bases not matched to a gene; V was cut back by 6 bases and J by 4 bases. The CDR3 totals 17 residues. The germline gives CDR1 MNHNS, CDR2 SASEGT. The CDR3, as DNA: TGTGCCAGCAGCCGCGGACTAGCACTCTCTAGTGCAGATACGCAGTATTTT. Its protein is CASSRGLALSSADTQYF.

The V gene is TRBV24-1, the J gene TRBJ2-4; D may correspond to TRBD1 or TRBD2 (6 bases each). The V and J ends lost 4 bases and 16 bases respectively, with 31 bases between them. The CDR3 runs 17 residues. In germline, CDR1 is KGHDR, CDR2 SFDVKD. As DNA, the CDR3 is TGTGCCACCAGTGACCCAACTAGCCCCCCTGGGACCAGGGGTCACTACTTC. Amino acid sequence: CATSDPTSPPGTRGHYF.

This clonotype was observed a few times. The V gene is TRBV4-3, the J gene TRBJ2-3, with D unclear. The V end lost 0 bases, the J end lost 9 bases, and 10 bases lay between the germline ends. Per the germline V gene, CDR1 is LGHNA and CDR2 is YSLEER. The CDR3 contains 13 residues. The CDR3 is CASSQESHSTQYF. CDR3 DNA: TGCGCCAGCAGCCAAGAGTCGCACTCCACGCAGTATTTT.

This clonotype came up a few times. This sequence joins TRBV7-2 and TRBJ2-2, with 7 bases aligning to TRBD1. Germline CDR1 SGHTA, CDR2 FQGNSA. V dropped 3 bases and J dropped 1; count of bases not matched to a gene: 5. CDR3 length: 16 amino acids. In nucleotides, the CDR3 is TGTGCCAGCAGCTTTGTTTGGACAGGGAACACCGGGGAGCTGTTTTTT. It codes for CASSFVWTGNTGELFF. Full variable domain (rest looked up from reference TRBV7-2 and TRBJ2-2): GAGVSQSPSNKVTEKGKDVELRCDPISGHTALYWYRQSLGQGLEFLIYFQGNSAPDKSGLPSDRFSAERTGGSVSTLTIQRTQQEDSAVYLCASSFVWTGNTGELFFGEGSRLTVL.

The chain recombines TRBV11-2 with TRBJ2-5; unclear D gene. Germline loops: CDR1 SGHAT, CDR2 FQNNGV. This CDR3 has 13 residues. V gave up 5 bases and J gave up 4 bases, with 11 bases separating them. CDR3 in amino acids: CASSPPWPETQYF. CDR3 in DNA: TGTGCCAGCAGCCCGCCTTGGCCAGAGACCCAGTACTTC.

This CDR3 reads CASSVGGEHEQYF. In DNA, the CDR3 is TGTGCCAGCAGCGTAGGCGGGGAACACGAGCAGTACTTC. The gene calls are TRBV7-2 and TRBJ2-4; D may be TRBD2 (6 bases). The tail of the sequence fits TRBJ2-7 better, so the J call may be wrong. This CDR3 is 13 amino acids long. CDR1 is SGHTA and CDR2 is FQGNSA in the germline V gene.

This chain connects TRBV7-2 to TRBJ2-1; 10 positions agree with TRBD2. Germline lookup yields CDR1 SGHTA and CDR2 FQGNSA. The CDR3 covers 14 residues. V lost 0 bases, J lost 12 bases, and 5 bases stayed unmatched. Here the CDR3 reads CASSLATSGKWQFF. CDR3 DNA: TGTGCCAGCAGCTTAGCCACTAGCGGGAAATGGCAGTTCTTC.

CDR3 nucleotides: TGTGCCAGCAGCTCCGACACCAGTCGTCACGAGCAGTACTTC. Translating it yields CASSSDTSRHEQYF. This chain connects TRBV7-9 to TRBJ2-5; D is unclear. The J call may be mistaken, given a closer DNA end match to TRBJ2-7. The CDR3 spans 14 residues. Germline V gene lookup returns CDR1 SEHNR and CDR2 FQNEAQ (reference sequence).

At least ten counts were recorded for this clonotype. The chain has TRBV4-3 and TRBJ2-7, with TRBD2 matching 11 bases. Germline trimming cut 1 base from V and 7 bases from J; bases unmatched to any gene: 6. This CDR3 has 15 amino acids. The V gene's germline CDR1 is LGHNA and CDR2 YSLEER. CDR3 loop: CASSQGNSGRDEQYF. CDR3 nucleotides: TGCGCCAGCAGCCAAGGGAATAGCGGGAGGGATGAGCAGTACTTC.

This clonotype was found once. This chain connects TRBV7-8 to TRBJ2-7; TRBD1 matches at 10 bases. V shed 5 bases and J 4 bases; nucleotides not matched to a gene: 14. This CDR3 spans 17 amino acids. CDR1 is SGHVS and CDR2 is FQNEAQ in the germline V gene. The CDR3 coding sequence is TGTGCCAGCAGCCCCCACAACCCGACAGGGGGCGTTTACGAGCAGTACTTC. Residues: CASSPHNPTGGVYEQYF.

This rearrangement joins TRBV10-3 to TRBJ1-5, with D possibly being TRBD1 (6 bases). Germline assignment: CDR1 ENHRY and CDR2 SYGVKD. The CDR3 runs 12 residues. The V and J ends lost 3 bases and 11 bases respectively, with 11 bases between them. Here the CDR3 reads CAISEQGGTQHF. In nucleotides, the CDR3 is TGTGCCATCAGTGAACAGGGTGGGACCCAGCATTTT.

The chain carries TRBV7-2 and TRBJ2-4; no definite D call. With the DNA end fitting TRBJ2-7 better, the J assignment may be wrong. Germline loops: CDR1 SGHTA, CDR2 FQGNSA. This CDR3 has 9 residues. CDR3 in amino acids: CASRHEQYF. As DNA, the CDR3 is TGTGCCAGCCGACACGAGCAGTACTTC.

The table lists this clonotype with a few counts. The CDR3 loop is CATRRGATYEQYF. The CDR3 region has the DNA TGTGCCACCCGTCGTGGCGCAACCTACGAGCAGTACTTC. The chain combines TRBV28 with TRBJ2-7; D ambiguous. Trimming cost V 10 bases and J 2 bases, with 15 bases left between them. CDR3 length: 13 amino acids. Looked up from germline, CDR1 is MDHEN and CDR2 is SYDVKM.

J is TRBJ2-5 and V is TRBV24-1; 9 nucleotides line up with TRBD1. V trimming: 5 bases; J trimming: 6 bases; junction bases outside the gene matches: 6. Germline loops: CDR1 KGHDR, CDR2 SFDVKD. This CDR3 has 14 residues. The CDR3 protein is CATSASGQGKTQYF. The CDR3 DNA reads as TGTGCCACCAGTGCCTCGGGACAGGGAAAGACCCAGTACTTC.

J is TRBJ2-3 and V is TRBV7-2, with TRBD1 matching over 8 bases. The V and J ends lost 4 bases and 1 base, in that order; junction bases with no gene match: 4. Germline V gene sequence: CDR1 SGHTA, CDR2 FQGNSA. There are 15 residues in the CDR3. The CDR3 region is CASSSRTGRTDTQYF. The CDR3 DNA reads TGTGCCAGCAGCTCTAGGACAGGGCGCACAGATACGCAGTATTTT.

This clonotype has only a few counts. The chain joins TRBV24-1 to TRBJ2-3; 8 nucleotides match TRBD2. With V trimmed by 4 bases and J by 0 bases, 5 bases remained unmatched. Germline CDR1 and CDR2: KGHDR and SFDVKD. The CDR3 loop spans 16 amino acids. CDR3 bases: TGTGCCACCAGTGAACCGGGACTAGTGAGCACAGATACGCAGTATTTT. Its protein is CATSEPGLVSTDTQYF.

This clonotype was counted only a few times. This chain connects TRBV5-1 to TRBJ2-7, with TRBD2 as a possible D gene (6 bases). The CDR3 totals 16 residues. Trimming pared 4 bases from V and 2 bases from J, leaving 19 bases between. From germline, CDR1 is SGHRS and CDR2 YFSETQ. The CDR3 DNA follows: TGCGCCAGCAGCCCCCACCCCGGGACTTTGGCCTACGAGCAGTACTTC. Protein sequence: CASSPHPGTLAYEQYF.

In its sample, this clonotype was seen a few times. V and J are TRBV10-2 and TRBJ2-5; 11 positions agree with TRBD1. Germline V gene sequence: CDR1 WSHSY, CDR2 SAAADI. The CDR3 sequence is 14 residues long. The V and J ends lost 10 bases and 5 bases, in that order; junction bases with no gene match: 9. CDR3: CATQRDRGFETQYF. CDR3 DNA: TGCGCCACCCAAAGGGACAGGGGGTTTGAGACCCAGTACTTC.